These 5 T cell receptor beta chains share one sample of origin, sequenced in a study of T cell repertoires in aging, cancer and after chemotherapy (dated by TCRdb to between 2019 and 2020). Genomic DNA extracted from peripheral blood, rather than sorted cells or RNA, was used as the source for amplification of TCR beta rearrangements. The instrument was an Illumina MiSeq. Using a mixed TRB-A/B primer pool, multiplex touch-down PCR amplified rearranged TRB sequences covering the V, D and J segments. TCRdb reworked the public reads: Q25 trimming with fastp, MiXCR clone assembly, productive beta chains retained. Identical CDR3 protein sequences are pooled into one entry, listed with their most common genes and DNA. Recorded for this sample are almost 3,000 distinct CDR3 sequences; 30% of them occurred a single time. Over 3.5% of the sample goes to the ten largest clones. Sequenced: blood. The receptors originated from a human donor with a solid tumor.

V is TRBV20-1 and J is TRBJ2-1, with 9 bases aligning to TRBD2. This CDR3 contains 15 residues. Germline values: CDR1 DFQATT, CDR2 SNEGSKA (reference sequence). With V trimmed by 3 bases and J by 0 bases, 3 bases remained unmatched. The CDR3 reads CSASPLAGSYNEQFF. The CDR3 region has the DNA TGCAGTGCTAGCCCACTAGCGGGCTCCTACAATGAGCAGTTCTTC.

The chain carries TRBV6-5 and TRBJ2-3; the match to TRBD2 covers 9 bases. This CDR3 comprises 15 residues. Germline loops: CDR1 MNHEY, CDR2 SVGAGI. J was trimmed by 2 bases and V by 2 bases; bases with no gene match: 2. CDR3 region: CASSYGGRVTDTQYF. CDR3 coding DNA: TGTGCCAGCAGTTACGGCGGGAGGGTCACAGATACGCAGTATTTT.

A word on this clonotype: Since a much larger clone is just one base distant, this may be a read error. CDR3 in DNA: TGTGCCTGGAGTGTACTAGTGACGGAGACCCAGTACTTC. It yields the protein CAWSVLVTETQYF. The chain is built from TRBV30 and TRBJ2-5, with a weak D call TRBD2 (5 bases). The CDR3 length is 13 residues. The germline V and J ends were trimmed by 0 bases and 5 bases, with 10 bases remaining between them. Germline CDR1 reads GTSNPN; CDR2 reads SVGIG (reference sequence).

This clonotype is classed as medium-sized. For the CDR3, the DNA is TGTGCCAGCTGCCTCGGGACAGGGTATGGCTACACCTTC. It codes for CASCLGTGYGYTF. V usage is TRBV27 and J usage is TRBJ1-2, with 9 bases lining up with TRBD1. Germline values: CDR1 MNHEY, CDR2 SMNVEV (reference sequence). V lost 8 bases and J lost 5; bases outside the gene matches: 6. The length of the CDR3 is 13 residues.

The rearrangement joins TRBV5-1 to TRBJ2-7; 7 positions agree with TRBD2. The CDR3 sequence is 13 residues long. The V gene's germline CDR1 is SGHRS and CDR2 YFSETQ. With V trimmed by 5 bases and J by 7 bases, 9 bases remained unmatched. The CDR3: CASSAGEFWEQYF. The CDR3 DNA reads as TGCGCCAGCAGTGCGGGAGAATTTTGGGAGCAGTACTTC.